This T cell receptor (beta chain) stems from a study of cytomegalovirus exposure and HLA in healthy donors. General study points: Association of a missense DCLRE1C variant with TCR beta V- and J-gene trimming was reported in a later analysis. Reports credit the classifier with highly specific, highly sensitive diagnosis of cytomegalovirus status. The authors enumerated over 150 TCR beta chains as linked to cytomegalovirus.

The PCR employed 60 Vbeta primers together with 13 Jbeta primers. Generated by immunoSEQ multiplex PCR, the TCRdb table keeps only in-frame clones and is missing some. The sample lists over 70,000 clones, less than 75% occurring once. Turning to this clone: Its antigen is still unknown.

Specimen: PBMCs. The clonotype comes from a man between 25 and 39 years old in good health and CMV-seronegative.

The CDR3 region is CASSSETPGGFYEQYF. The CDR3 DNA reads as TGTGCCAGCAGCTCCGAAACGCCAGGGGGTTTCTACGAGCAGTACTTC. The chain couples TRBV5-6 to TRBJ2-7, with 7 positions matching TRBD1. The ends lost 3 bases at V and 3 bases at J; junction bases unmatched: 12. The CDR3 has 16 amino acids. The germline gives CDR1 SGHDT, CDR2 YYEEEE.